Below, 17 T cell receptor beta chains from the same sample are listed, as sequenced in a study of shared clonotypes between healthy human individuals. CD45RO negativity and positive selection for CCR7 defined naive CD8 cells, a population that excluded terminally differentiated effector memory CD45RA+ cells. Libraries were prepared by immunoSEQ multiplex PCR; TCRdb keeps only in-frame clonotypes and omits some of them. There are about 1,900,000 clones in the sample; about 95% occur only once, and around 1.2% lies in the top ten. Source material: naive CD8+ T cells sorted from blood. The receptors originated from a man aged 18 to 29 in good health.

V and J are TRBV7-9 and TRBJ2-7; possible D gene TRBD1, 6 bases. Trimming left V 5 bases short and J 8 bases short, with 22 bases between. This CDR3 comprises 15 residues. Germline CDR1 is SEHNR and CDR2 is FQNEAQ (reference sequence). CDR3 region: CASSPTNEAGDKQYF. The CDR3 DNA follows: TGTGCCAGCAGCCCGACAAACGAGGCAGGGGACAAGCAGTACTTC.

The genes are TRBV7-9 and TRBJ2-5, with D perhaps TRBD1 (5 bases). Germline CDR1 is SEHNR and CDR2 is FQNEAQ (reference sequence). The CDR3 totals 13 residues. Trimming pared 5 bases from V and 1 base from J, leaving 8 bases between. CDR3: CASSIGVQETQYF. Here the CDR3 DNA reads TGTGCCAGCAGCATAGGGGTCCAAGAGACCCAGTACTTC.

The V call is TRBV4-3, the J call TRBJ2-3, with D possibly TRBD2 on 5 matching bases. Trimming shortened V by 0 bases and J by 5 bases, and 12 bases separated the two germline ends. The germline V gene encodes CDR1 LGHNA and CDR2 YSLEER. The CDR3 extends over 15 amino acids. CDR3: CASSQEGSWGDTQYF. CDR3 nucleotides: TGCGCCAGCAGCCAAGAGGGGAGCTGGGGAGATACGCAGTATTTT.

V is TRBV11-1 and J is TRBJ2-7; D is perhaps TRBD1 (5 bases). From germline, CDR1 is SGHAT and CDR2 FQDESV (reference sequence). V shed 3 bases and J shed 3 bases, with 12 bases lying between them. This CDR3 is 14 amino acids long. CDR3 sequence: CASSFEEGDYEQYF. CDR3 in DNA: TGTGCCAGCAGCTTCGAAGAAGGGGACTACGAGCAGTACTTC.

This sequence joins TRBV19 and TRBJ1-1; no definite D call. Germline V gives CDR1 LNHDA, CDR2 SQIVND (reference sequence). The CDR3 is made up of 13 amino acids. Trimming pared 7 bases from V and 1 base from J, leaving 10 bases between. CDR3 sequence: CASNDGWNTEAFF. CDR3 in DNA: TGTGCCAGTAATGACGGCTGGAACACTGAAGCTTTCTTT.

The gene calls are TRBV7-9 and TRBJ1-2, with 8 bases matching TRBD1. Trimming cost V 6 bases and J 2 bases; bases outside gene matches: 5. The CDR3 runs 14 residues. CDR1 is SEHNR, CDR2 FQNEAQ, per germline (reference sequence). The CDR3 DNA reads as TGTGCCAGCAGACTACAGGGGGAGAACTATGGCTACACCTTC. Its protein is CASRLQGENYGYTF.

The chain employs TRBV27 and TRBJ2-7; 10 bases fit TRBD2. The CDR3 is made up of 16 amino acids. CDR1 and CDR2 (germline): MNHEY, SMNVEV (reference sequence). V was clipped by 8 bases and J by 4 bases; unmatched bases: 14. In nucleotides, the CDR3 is TGTGCCAGCCGTCTCACTCTAGCGGGGGAAAATTACGAGCAGTACTTC. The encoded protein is CASRLTLAGENYEQYF.

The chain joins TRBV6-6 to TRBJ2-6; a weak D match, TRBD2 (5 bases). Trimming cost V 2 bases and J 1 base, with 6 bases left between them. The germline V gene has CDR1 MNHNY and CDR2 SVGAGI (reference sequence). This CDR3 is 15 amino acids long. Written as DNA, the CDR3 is TGTGCCAGCAGTTACGGGAGATCTGGGGCCAACGTCCTGACTTTC. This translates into CASSYGRSGANVLTF.

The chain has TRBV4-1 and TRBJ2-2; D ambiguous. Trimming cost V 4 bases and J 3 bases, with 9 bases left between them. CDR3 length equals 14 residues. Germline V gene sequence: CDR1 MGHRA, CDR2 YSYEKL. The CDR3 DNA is TGCGCCAGCAGCCGAACCGTGGACACCGGGGAGCTGTTTTTT. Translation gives CASSRTVDTGELFF.

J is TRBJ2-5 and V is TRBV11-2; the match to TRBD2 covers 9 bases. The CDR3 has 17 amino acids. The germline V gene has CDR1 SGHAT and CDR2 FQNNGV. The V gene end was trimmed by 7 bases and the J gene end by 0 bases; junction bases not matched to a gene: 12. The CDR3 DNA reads TGTGCCAGCAAACCGTCATCCCTAGCGGGAAACCAAGAGACCCAGTACTTC. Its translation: CASKPSSLAGNQETQYF.

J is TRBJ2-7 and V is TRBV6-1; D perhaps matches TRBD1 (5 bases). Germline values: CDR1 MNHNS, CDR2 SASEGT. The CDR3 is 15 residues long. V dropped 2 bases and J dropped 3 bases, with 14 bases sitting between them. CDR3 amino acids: CASSERDSRLYEQYF. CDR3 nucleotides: TGTGCCAGCAGTGAACGTGACAGCCGCCTCTACGAGCAGTACTTC.

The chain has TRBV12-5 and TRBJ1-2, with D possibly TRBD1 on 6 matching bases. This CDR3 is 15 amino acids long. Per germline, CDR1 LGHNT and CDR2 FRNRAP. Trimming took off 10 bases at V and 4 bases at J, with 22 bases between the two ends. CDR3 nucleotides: TGTGCTAAAGATATCCGGGACAAGAGAGTCTATGGCTACACCTTC. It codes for CAKDIRDKRVYGYTF.

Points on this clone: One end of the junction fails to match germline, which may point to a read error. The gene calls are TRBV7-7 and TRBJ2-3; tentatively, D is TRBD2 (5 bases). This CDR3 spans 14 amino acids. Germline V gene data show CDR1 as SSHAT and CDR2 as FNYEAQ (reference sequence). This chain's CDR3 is CASSQSGFSDTQYF. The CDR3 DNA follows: TGTGCTAGCAGCCAAAGCGGATTTTCAGATACGCAGTATTTT.

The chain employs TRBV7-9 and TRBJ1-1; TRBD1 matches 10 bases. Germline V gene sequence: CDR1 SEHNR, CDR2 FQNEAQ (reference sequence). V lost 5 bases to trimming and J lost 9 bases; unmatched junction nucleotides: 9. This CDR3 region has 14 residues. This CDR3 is CASSPGTGDSKAFF. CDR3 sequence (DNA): TGTGCCAGCAGCCCCGGGACAGGGGATTCCAAAGCTTTCTTT.

CDR3 bases: TGTGCCAGTAGCCTAACACAGTGGTCCTACGAGCAGTACTTC. This codes for CASSLTQWSYEQYF. This chain links TRBV19 with TRBJ2-7; D is uncertain. There are 14 residues in the CDR3. Trimming cost V 6 bases and J 1 base, with 13 bases left between them. Germline lookup yields CDR1 LNHDA and CDR2 SQIVND (reference sequence).

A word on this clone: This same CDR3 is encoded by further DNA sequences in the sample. The CDR3 DNA reads TGTGCCAGCAGTTTTCTCGGGGAGCTGTTTTTT. It is translated as CASSFLGELFF. The chain is built from TRBV28 and TRBJ2-2; unclear D gene. The CDR3 has 11 residues. The germline V gene has CDR1 MDHEN and CDR2 SYDVKM. Deletions cut 3 bases from V and 7 bases from J, with 3 bases between. The full variable domain, completed using reference TRBV28 and TRBJ2-2, is DVKVTQSSRYLVKRTGEKVFLECVQDMDHENMFWYRQDPGLGLRLIYFSYDVKMKEKGDIPEGYSVSREKKERFSLILESASTNQTSMYLCASSFLGELFFGEGSRLTVL.

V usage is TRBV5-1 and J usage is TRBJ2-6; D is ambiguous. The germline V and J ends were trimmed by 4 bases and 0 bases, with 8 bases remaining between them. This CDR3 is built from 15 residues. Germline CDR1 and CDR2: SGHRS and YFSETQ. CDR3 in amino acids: CASSIDPSGANVLTF. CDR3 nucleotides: TGCGCCAGCAGCATTGACCCCTCTGGGGCCAACGTCCTGACTTTC.